This T cell receptor (beta chain) was sequenced for a study of blood T cells in healthy people across ages. Through a sample-barcoded 5' primer and a J-beta primer mix, a second PCR was run for roughly 6 to 12 cycles. Each CDR3 protein gets one entry after TCRdb re-called the 5' RACE reads with MiXCR. The data contain nearly 800,000 distinct CDR3 sequences, roughly 25% of them singletons. As concerns this clonotype: What it binds is unknown.

Study-wide findings and caveats: The percentage of naive T cells correlated strongly with TCR beta diversity.

V lost 6 bases, J lost 10 bases, and 8 bases stayed unmatched. CDR1 is SNHLY, CDR2 FYNNEI, per germline. The CDR3 is 14 residues long. The sample also formed part of further work on T cells of mothers and their children. That work adds: Per 15 ul, 1.5 ug of RNA was used, with all extracted RNA going into cDNA synthesis. Within related and unrelated pairs, thymic selection shapes TCR recombination output in a similar way. Compared with unrelated pairs, related mother-child pairs had slightly higher, non-significant overlap.

Material for sequencing was blood. The chain couples TRBV2 to TRBJ1-6; 8 nucleotides match TRBD1. The sequence derives from a boy aged 10-17 years in good health. In nucleotides, the CDR3 is TGTGCCAGCAGCTTCGACAGGGGCGGATCACCCCTCCACTTT. It translates to CASSFDRGGSPLHF.